A selection of T cell receptor beta chains follows, all from one sample in a study of post-analysis software for immune sequencing data. TCRdb independently ran MiXCR on the PCR reads; one entry per CDR3 protein. The sample shows 700,000 to 900,000 distinct CDR3 sequences, roughly 46% of them seen only once. The sequenced sample consisted of blood. All receptors come from a girl between 5 and 17 years old with multiple sclerosis. The CDR3 runs from the conserved cysteine through the conserved F or W. Fields, in order: V gene, J gene, CDR3 protein.

TRBV28	TRBJ2-5	CASSNTLPYPPLEQYF
TRBV20-1	TRBJ2-4	CSAPTGQVVKNIQYF
TRBV4-2	TRBJ2-1	CGSSQGLGDGHEQFF
TRBV12-3/TRBV12-4	TRBJ1-2	CASFVWEGNYGYTF
TRBV18	TRBJ2-1	CASSSGEADLDEQFF
TRBV6-5	TRBJ2-3	CASSSTRPGQGNTDTQYF
TRBV5-6	TRBJ2-7	CASSLGGTTRHEQYF
TRBV12-3/TRBV12-4	TRBJ1-5	CASSFTGGRQPQHF
TRBV3-1	TRBJ2-7	CASSHSGHEQYF
TRBV7-2	TRBJ2-4	CASSLGPAGGGKNIQYF
TRBV4-3	-	CASSRRTGHRDEQYF
TRBV20-1	TRBJ2-7	CSARVRSYEQYF
TRBV18	TRBJ1-4	CASSLDVDSLTNEKLFF
TRBV5-1	TRBJ2-5	CASSLDSRALKETQYF
TRBV9	TRBJ2-3	CASSVGGGLDTQYF
TRBV4-3	TRBJ1-6	CASSQDQGNSPLHF
TRBV7-9	-	CASSLAREGRRETQYF
TRBV11-3	TRBJ2-3	CASSFHRGYSAADTQYF
TRBV5-6	TRBJ2-3	CASSFASGGPGDTQYF
TRBV20-1	TRBJ2-3	CSAPGGRSSTDTQYF
TRBV20-1	TRBJ2-1	CSASSSGIRNEQFF
TRBV4-1	TRBJ2-7	CASSQILDTYPNEQYF
TRBV7-2	TRBJ2-5	CASSFIGLAGGRYNEQYF
TRBV9	TRBJ1-2	CASSVSGGGYTF
TRBV12-3/TRBV12-4	TRBJ1-1	CASSQTGIGTEAFF
TRBV6-6	TRBJ2-1	CASSSGTRGDEQFF
TRBV6-6	TRBJ2-6	CASSYPQGAGANVLTF
TRBV7-3	TRBJ2-1	CASSLDRVTEQFF
TRBV7-9	TRBJ2-7	CATSGGHYEQYF
TRBV7-2	TRBJ2-5	CASSRAWDSQETQYF
TRBV6-5	TRBJ2-6	CASSSPLGTGANVLTF
TRBV12-3/TRBV12-4	TRBJ2-1	CASSLRGLAGGARETQFF